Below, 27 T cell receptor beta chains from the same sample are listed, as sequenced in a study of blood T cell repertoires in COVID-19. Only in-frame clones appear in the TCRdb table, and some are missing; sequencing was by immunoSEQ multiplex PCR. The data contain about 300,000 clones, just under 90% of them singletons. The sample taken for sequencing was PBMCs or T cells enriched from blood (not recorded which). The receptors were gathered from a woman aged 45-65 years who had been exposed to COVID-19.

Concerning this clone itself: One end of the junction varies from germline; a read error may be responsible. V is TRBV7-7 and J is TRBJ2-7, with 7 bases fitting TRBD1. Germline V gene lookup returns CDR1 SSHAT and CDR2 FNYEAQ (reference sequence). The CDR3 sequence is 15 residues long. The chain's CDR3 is CASSLGTGASYEQYF. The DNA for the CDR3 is TGTGCTAGCAGCTTAGGTACAGGGGCGTCCTACGAGCAGTACTTC.

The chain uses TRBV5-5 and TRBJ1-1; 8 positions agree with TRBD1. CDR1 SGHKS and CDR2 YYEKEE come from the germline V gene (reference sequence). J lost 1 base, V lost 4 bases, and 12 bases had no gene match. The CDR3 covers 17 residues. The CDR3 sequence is CASSHTRTGPKNTEAFF. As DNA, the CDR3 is TGTGCCAGCAGCCACACCCGGACAGGGCCAAAGAACACTGAAGCTTTCTTT.

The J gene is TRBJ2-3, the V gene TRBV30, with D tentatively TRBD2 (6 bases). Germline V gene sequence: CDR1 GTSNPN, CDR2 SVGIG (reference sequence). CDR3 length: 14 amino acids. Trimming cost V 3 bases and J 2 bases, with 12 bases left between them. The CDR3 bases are TGTGCCTGGAGGGGGCGGGGCCTCACAGATACGCAGTATTTT. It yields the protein CAWRGRGLTDTQYF.

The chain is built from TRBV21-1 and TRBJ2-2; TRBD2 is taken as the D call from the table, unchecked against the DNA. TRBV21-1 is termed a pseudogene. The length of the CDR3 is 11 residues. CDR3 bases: TGTGCCAGCAGCACGGGCGGGGAGCTGTTTTTT. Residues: CASSTGGELFF.

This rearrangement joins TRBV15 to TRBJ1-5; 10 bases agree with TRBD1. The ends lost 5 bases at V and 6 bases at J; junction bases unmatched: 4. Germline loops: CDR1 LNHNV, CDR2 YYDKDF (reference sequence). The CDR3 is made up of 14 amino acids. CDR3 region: CATSDRGRFQPQHF. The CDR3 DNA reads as TGTGCCACCAGCGACAGGGGGCGGTTTCAGCCCCAGCATTTT.

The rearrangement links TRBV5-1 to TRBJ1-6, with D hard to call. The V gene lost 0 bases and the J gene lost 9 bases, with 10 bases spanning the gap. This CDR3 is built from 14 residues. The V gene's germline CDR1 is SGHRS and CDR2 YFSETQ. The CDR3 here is CASSLERIGSPLHF. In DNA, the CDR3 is TGCGCCAGCAGCTTGGAGCGGATAGGTTCACCCCTCCACTTT.

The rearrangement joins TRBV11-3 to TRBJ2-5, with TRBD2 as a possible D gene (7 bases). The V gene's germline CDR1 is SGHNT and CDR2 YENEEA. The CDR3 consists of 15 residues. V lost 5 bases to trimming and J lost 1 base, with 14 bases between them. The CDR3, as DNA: TGTGCCAGCAGCCGAAGAGGGGGGGCCCAAGAGACCCAGTACTTC. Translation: CASSRRGGAQETQYF.

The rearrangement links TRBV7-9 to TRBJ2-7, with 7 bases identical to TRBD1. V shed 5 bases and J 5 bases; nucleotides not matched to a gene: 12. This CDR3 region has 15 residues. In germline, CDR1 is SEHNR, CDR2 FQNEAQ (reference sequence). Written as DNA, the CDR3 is TGTGCCAGCAGCCGAGTGACCGACAGGGCAGACGAGCAGTACTTC. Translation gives CASSRVTDRADEQYF.

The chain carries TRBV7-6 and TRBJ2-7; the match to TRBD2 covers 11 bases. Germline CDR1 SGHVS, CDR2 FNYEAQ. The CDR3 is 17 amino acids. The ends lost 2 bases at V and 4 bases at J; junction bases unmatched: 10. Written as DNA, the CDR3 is TGTGCCAGCAGCTTACCAACAGGGACTAGCGGAACATACGAGCAGTACTTC. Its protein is CASSLPTGTSGTYEQYF. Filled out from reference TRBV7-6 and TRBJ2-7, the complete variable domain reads GAGVSQSPRYKVTKRGQDVALRCDPISGHVSLYWYRQALGQGPEFLTYFNYEAQQDKSGLPNDRFSAERPEGSISTLTIQRTEQRDSAMYRCASSLPTGTSGTYEQYFGPGTRLTVT.

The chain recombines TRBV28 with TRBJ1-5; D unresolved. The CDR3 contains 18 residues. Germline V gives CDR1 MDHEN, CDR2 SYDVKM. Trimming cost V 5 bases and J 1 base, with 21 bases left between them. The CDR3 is CASSPNPLRLRSNQPQHF. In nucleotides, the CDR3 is TGTGCCAGCAGTCCAAACCCACTCAGATTGCGGAGCAATCAGCCCCAGCATTTT.

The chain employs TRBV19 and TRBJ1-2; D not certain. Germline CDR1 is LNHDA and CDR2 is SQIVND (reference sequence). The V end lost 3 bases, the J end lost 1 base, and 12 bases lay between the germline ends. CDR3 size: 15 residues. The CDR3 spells CASSITPIGNYGYTF. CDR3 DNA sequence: TGTGCCAGTAGTATTACGCCCATCGGTAACTATGGCTACACCTTC.

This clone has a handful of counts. The CDR3 bases are TGCAGCGTTGTATCTGACAGGTACAATGAGCAGTTCTTC. Encoded protein: CSVVSDRYNEQFF. This chain uses TRBV29-1 with TRBJ2-1, with D possibly TRBD1 on 6 matching bases. V shed 4 bases and J shed 4 bases, with 11 bases lying between them. Looked up from germline, CDR1 is SQVTM and CDR2 is ANQGSEA. The CDR3 consists of 13 residues.

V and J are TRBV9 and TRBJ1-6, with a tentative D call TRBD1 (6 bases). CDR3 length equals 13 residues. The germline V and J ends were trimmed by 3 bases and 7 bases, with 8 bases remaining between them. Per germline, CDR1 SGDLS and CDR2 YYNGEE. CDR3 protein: CASSGDRNSPLHF. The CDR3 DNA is TGTGCCAGCAGCGGAGACAGGAATTCACCCCTCCACTTT.

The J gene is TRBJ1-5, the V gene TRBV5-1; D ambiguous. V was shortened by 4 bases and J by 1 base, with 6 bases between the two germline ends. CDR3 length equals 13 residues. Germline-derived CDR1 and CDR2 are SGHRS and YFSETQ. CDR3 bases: TGCGCCAGCAGCCCGGGGAGCAATCAGCCCCAGCATTTT. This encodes CASSPGSNQPQHF. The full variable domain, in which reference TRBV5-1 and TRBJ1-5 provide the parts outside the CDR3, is KAGVTQTPRYLIKTRGQQVTLSCSPISGHRSVSWYQQTPGQGLQFLFEYFSETQRNKGNFPGRFSGRQFSNSRSEMNVSTLELGDSALYLCASSPGSNQPQHFGDGTRLSIL.

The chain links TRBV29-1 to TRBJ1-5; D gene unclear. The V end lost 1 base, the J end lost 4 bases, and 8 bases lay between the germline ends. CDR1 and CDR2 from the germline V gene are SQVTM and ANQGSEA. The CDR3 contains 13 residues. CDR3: CSVEGQINQPQHF. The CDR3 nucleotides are TGCAGCGTTGAAGGTCAGATTAATCAGCCCCAGCATTTT.

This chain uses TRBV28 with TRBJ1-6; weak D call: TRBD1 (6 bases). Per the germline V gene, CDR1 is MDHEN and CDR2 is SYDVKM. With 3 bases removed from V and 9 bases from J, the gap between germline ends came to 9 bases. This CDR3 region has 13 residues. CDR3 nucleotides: TGTGCCAGCAGTTTGGACAGTCCTTCACCCCTCCACTTT. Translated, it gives CASSLDSPSPLHF.

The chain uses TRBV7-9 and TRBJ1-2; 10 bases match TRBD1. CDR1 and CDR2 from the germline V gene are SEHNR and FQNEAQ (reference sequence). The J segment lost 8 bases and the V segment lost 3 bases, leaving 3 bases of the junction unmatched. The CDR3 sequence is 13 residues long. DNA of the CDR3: TGTGCCAGCAGCTTGACAGGGGGCGAGGGCTACACCTTC. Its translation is CASSLTGGEGYTF.

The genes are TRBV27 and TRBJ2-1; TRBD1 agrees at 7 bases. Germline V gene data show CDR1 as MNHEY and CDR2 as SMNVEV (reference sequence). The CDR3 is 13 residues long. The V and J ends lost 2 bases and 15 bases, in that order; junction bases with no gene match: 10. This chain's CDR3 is CASSLRGQGVWFF. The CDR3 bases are TGTGCCAGCAGTTTAAGAGGCCAGGGGGTCTGGTTCTTC.

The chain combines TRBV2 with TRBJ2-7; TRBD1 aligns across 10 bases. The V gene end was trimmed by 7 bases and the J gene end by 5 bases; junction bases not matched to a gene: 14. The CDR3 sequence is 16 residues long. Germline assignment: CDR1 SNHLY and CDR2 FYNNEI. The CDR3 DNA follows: TGTGCCAGCACCTTCAATAGCGGGACAGGGGACGACGAGCAGTACTTC. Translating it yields CASTFNSGTGDDEQYF. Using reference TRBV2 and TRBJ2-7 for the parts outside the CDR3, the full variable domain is EPEVTQTPSHQVTQMGQEVILRCVPISNHLYFYWYRQILGQKVEFLVSFYNNEISEKSEIFDDQFSVERPDGSNFTLKIRSTKLEDSAMYFCASTFNSGTGDDEQYFGPGTRLTVT.

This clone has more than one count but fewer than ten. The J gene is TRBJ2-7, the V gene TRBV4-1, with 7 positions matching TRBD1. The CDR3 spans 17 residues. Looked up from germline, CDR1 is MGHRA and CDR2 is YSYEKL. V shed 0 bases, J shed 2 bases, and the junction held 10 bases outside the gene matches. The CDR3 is CASSQDSQTGSTYEQYF. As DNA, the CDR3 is TGCGCCAGCAGCCAAGATTCCCAGACAGGGTCAACCTACGAGCAGTACTTC.

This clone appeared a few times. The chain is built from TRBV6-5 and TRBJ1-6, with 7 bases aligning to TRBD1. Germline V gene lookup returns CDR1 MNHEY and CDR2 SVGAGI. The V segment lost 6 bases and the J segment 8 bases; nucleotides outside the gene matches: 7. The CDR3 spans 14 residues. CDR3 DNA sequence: TGTGCCAGCAGAAAACAGGGGAAGGATTCACCCCTCCACTTT. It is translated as CASRKQGKDSPLHF.

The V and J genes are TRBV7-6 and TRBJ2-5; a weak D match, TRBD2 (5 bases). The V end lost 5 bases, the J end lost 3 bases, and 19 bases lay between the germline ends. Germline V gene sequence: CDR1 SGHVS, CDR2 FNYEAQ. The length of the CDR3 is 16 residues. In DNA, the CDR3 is TGTGCCAGCAGCCTCACTTCAGCGGCAGGAAAAGAGACCCAGTACTTC. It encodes CASSLTSAAGKETQYF.

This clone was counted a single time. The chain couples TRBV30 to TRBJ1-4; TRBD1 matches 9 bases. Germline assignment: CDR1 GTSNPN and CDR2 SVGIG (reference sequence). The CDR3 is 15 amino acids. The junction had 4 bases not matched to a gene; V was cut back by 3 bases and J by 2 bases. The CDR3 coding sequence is TGTGCCTGGAGCCTTGGGACAGGGACTAATGAAAAACTGTTTTTT. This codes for CAWSLGTGTNEKLFF.

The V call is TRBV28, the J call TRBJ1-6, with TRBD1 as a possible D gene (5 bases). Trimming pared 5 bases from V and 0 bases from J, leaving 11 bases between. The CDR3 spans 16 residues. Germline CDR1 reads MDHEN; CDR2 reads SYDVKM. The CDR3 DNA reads TGTGCCAGCAGTACCGGACAAAGCTCCTATAATTCACCCCTCCACTTT. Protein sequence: CASSTGQSSYNSPLHF. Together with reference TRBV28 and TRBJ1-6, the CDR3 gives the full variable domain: DVKVTQSSRYLVKRTGEKVFLECVQDMDHENMFWYRQDPGLGLRLIYFSYDVKMKEKGDIPEGYSVSREKKERFSLILESASTNQTSMYLCASSTGQSSYNSPLHFGNGTRLTVT.

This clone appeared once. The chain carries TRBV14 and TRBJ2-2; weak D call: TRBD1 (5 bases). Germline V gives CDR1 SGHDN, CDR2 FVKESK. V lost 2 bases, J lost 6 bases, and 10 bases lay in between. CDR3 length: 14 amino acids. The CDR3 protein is CASSQQGVSGELFF. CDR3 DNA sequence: TGTGCCAGCAGCCAACAGGGTGTTTCCGGGGAGCTGTTTTTT.

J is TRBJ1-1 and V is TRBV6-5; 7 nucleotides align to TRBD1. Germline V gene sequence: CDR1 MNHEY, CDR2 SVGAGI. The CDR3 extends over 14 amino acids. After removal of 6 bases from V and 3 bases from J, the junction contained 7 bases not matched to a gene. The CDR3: CASRARQGHTEAFF. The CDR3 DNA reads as TGTGCCAGCAGGGCACGACAGGGTCACACTGAAGCTTTCTTT.

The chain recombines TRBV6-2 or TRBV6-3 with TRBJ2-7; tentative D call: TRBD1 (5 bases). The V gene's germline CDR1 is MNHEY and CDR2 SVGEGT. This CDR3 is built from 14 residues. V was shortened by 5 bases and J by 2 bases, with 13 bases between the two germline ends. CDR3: CASSVQVPTYEQYF. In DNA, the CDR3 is TGTGCCAGCAGTGTACAGGTACCGACCTACGAGCAGTACTTC.